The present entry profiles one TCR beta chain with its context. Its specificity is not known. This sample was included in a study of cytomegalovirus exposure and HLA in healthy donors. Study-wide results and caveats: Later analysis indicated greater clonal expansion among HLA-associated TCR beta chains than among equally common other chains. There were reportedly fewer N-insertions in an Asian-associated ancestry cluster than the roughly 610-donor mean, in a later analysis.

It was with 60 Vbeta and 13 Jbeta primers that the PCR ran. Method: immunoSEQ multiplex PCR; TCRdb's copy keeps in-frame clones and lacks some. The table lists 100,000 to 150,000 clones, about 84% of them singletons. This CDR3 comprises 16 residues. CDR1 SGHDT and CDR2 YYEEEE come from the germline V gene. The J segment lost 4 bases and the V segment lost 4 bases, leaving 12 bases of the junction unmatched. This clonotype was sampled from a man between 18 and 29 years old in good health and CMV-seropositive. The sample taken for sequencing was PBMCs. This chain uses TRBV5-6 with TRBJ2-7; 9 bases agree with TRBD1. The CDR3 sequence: CASSEQGASSGYEQYF. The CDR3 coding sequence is TGTGCCAGCAGCGAACAGGGGGCGAGTAGCGGTTACGAGCAGTACTTC.